Shown below are 5 T cell receptor beta chains from a single sample sequenced in a study of identical twins listed by TCRdb under 2016. Libraries were made using 5' RACE. These reads were obtained on an Illumina HiSeq 2000. TCRdb reworked the public reads: Q25 trimming with fastp, MiXCR clone assembly, productive beta chains retained. Each record represents a unique CDR3 protein, reported with the most common genes and DNA among its rows. The sample table holds around 570,000 distinct CDR3 sequences, of which 9.5% to 10% were seen once. The ten largest clones represent roughly 3.2% of the sample. The data were also submitted as part of a second study, on yellow fever vaccine responses in identical twins.

Sequenced input: PBMCs. Receptor source: a woman under 30 in good health.

This clonotype has a count of ten or more. The chain has TRBV5-1 and TRBJ2-7; 8 bases align to TRBD1. Germline loops: CDR1 SGHRS, CDR2 YFSETQ. The CDR3 contains 14 residues. Trimming cost V 2 bases and J 2 bases; bases outside gene matches: 3. CDR3 in amino acids: CASSFGQGTYEQYF. The CDR3 bases are TGCGCCAGCAGCTTCGGACAGGGAACCTACGAGCAGTACTTC.

This clonotype appeared many times. The rearrangement links TRBV5-1 to TRBJ2-1; 12 bases agree with TRBD2. Germline V gives CDR1 SGHRS, CDR2 YFSETQ. V dropped 4 bases and J dropped 4; count of bases not matched to a gene: 9. The CDR3 length is 17 residues. The CDR3 DNA sequence: TGCGCCAGCAGCCCCCTGACCCTAGCGGGAGGGTACAATGAGCAGTTCTTC. This translates into CASSPLTLAGGYNEQFF.

This clonotype occurred many times. This chain uses TRBV4-2 with TRBJ2-1; D is uncertain. The CDR3 has 18 amino acids. From germline, CDR1 is LGHNA and CDR2 YNFKEQ. Between the trimmed V and J ends, which lost 1 base and 4 bases, there was a span of 20 bases. CDR3 residues: CASSQGLLTETIYNEQFF. Written as DNA, the CDR3 is TGTGCCAGCAGCCAAGGTCTCCTCACAGAGACAATTTACAATGAGCAGTTCTTC.

This clonotype was picked up many times. The chain has TRBV29-1 and TRBJ2-7; weak D call: TRBD1 (6 bases). CDR1 is SQVTM, CDR2 ANQGSEA, per germline. This CDR3 is 16 amino acids long. V lost 5 bases, J lost 2 bases, and 22 bases lay in between. The CDR3 here is CSVRDKQGSVTYEQYF. As DNA, the CDR3 is TGCAGCGTTCGGGACAAACAGGGTTCGGTCACCTACGAGCAGTACTTC.

As concerns this clonotype: The junction does not match germline at one end; this may be a read error. The chain employs TRBV12-3 or TRBV12-4 and TRBJ2-1, with D perhaps being TRBD1 or TRBD2 (5 bases each). CDR3 length: 15 residues. This CDR3 reads CASSFWGTTYNEQLF. The DNA of the CDR3 is TGTGCCAGCAGTTTCTGGGGGACCACCTACAATGAGCAGTTATTC.